The rows below give T cell receptor beta chains drawn from one sample of a study of blood T cells in healthy people across ages. TCRdb fed the 5' RACE reads into MiXCR, producing one record per CDR3 protein. Seen here are approximately 810,000 distinct CDR3 sequences, about 28% observed once, and the top ten hold about 18%. The specimen was blood. The receptors stem from an elderly woman in good health. Both conserved end residues are part of each CDR3. Each record gives: clone size, J gene, D gene, V gene, CDR3 protein, CDR3 DNA. D genes are given only for firm matches. Clone sizes are given selectively: once, few, many, or a class where the clone is expanded.

once,TRBJ2-1,TRBD2,TRBV20-1,CSASPLAGAHNEQFF,TGCAGTGCTAGCCCTTTAGCGGGGGCACACAATGAGCAGTTCTTC
many,TRBJ2-1,TRBD2,TRBV3-1,CASSQDWGGLSYNEQFF,TGTGCCAGCAGCCAAGATTGGGGGGGACTCTCCTACAATGAGCAGTTCTTC
NA,TRBJ2-5,NA,TRBV3-1,CASSQGRGTAGETQYF,TGTGCCAGCAGCCAAGGCCGCGGGACGGCGGGCGAGACCCAGTACTTC
many,TRBJ2-7,NA,TRBV7-2,CASSSPGASSYEQYF,TGTGCCAGCAGCTCCCCGGGGGCTAGCTCCTACGAGCAGTACTTC
NA,TRBJ1-2,NA,TRBV7-2,CASSLSQDRVYGYTF,TGTGCCAGCAGCTTATCACAGGACAGAGTCTATGGCTACACCTTC
many,TRBJ2-7,TRBD1,TRBV24-1,CATSDYTRDRGLYEQYF,TGTGCCACCAGTGATTACACCCGGGACAGGGGGCTCTATGAGCAGTACTTC
few,TRBJ2-1,NA,TRBV5-1,CASSVVPGSSYNEQFF,TGCGCCAGCAGTGTCGTACCCGGGAGCTCCTACAATGAGCAGTTCTTC
many,TRBJ1-2,NA,TRBV6-5,CASSYDTTLRPYGYTF,TGTGCCAGCAGTTACGACACAACGCTACGACCATATGGCTACACCTTC
many,TRBJ2-7,NA,TRBV11-2,CASSLVEGVEQYF,TGTGCCAGCAGCTTAGTGGAGGGGGTCGAGCAGTACTTC
NA,TRBJ2-5,NA,TRBV7-9,CASSFLTVKFRVQETQYF,TGTGCCAGCAGCTTTCTCACCGTTAAGTTTCGGGTCCAAGAGACCCAGTACTTC
many,TRBJ2-1,TRBD1,TRBV12-3/TRBV12-4,CASNDRGQNEQFF,TGTGCCAGCAACGACAGGGGGCAAAATGAGCAGTTCTTC